This T cell receptor beta chain came from a study of blood T cell repertoires in COVID-19. Study-wide background: Acute and convalescent COVID-19 samples came from the United States, Italy and Spain.

Original data processing: How many nucleated cells were present was estimated from reference gene primer amplification. Only in-frame clones appear in the TCRdb table, and some are missing; sequencing was by immunoSEQ multiplex PCR. V, J and clone size are taken as reported in that table, and D and trimming were inferred from the DNA itself. Counted here are roughly 280,000 clones, roughly 89% occurring once; the ten biggest clones make up 1.9%. Participant ages covered about 18 to 100 years across 20 to 25 US areas. Donors in Cohort 3 who had recovered were those with two negative PCRs, healthcare professional clearance, or resolution of their symptoms. Germline CDR1 and CDR2: SGHTA and FQGNSA. V shed 1 base, J shed 4 bases, and the junction held 4 bases outside the gene matches. The CDR3 consists of 15 residues.

The sample comprised PBMCs or T cells enriched from blood (not recorded which). This sequence was found in a woman between 55 and 75 years old who had recovered from COVID-19. J is TRBJ1-3 and V is TRBV7-2; the match to TRBD1 covers 7 bases. The CDR3 protein is CASSLGQGLGNTIYF. DNA of the CDR3: TGTGCCAGCAGCTTAGGACAGGGACTCGGAAACACCATATATTTT. The full variable domain, completed using reference TRBV7-2 and TRBJ1-3, is GAGVSQSPSNKVTEKGKDVELRCDPISGHTALYWYRQSLGQGLEFLIYFQGNSAPDKSGLPSDRFSAERTGGSVSTLTIQRTQQEDSAVYLCASSLGQGLGNTIYFGEGSWLTVV.